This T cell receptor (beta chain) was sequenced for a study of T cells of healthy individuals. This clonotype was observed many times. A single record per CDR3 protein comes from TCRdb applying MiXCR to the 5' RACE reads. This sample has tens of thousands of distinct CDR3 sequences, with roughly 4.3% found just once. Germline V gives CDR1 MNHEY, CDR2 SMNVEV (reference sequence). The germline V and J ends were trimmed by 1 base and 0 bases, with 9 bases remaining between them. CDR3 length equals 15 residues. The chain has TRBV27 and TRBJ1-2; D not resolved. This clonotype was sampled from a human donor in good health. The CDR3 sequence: CASSLFAGTNYGYTF. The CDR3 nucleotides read TGTGCCAGCAGTTTATTCGCGGGAACTAACTATGGCTACACCTTC.